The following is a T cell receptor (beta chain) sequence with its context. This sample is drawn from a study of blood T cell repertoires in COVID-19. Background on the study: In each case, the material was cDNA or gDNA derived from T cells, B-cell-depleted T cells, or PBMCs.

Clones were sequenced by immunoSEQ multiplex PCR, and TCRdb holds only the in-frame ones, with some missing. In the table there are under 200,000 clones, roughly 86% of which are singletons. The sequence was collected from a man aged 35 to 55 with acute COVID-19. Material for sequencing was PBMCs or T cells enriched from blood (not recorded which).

CDR3 in amino acids: CASTRAGEGETQYF. The CDR3 nucleotides read TGTGCCAGCACCCGAGCGGGAGAGGGAGAGACCCAGTACTTC. The chain links TRBV2 to TRBJ2-5; 8 nucleotides line up with TRBD2. Trimming cost V 7 bases and J 4 bases; bases outside gene matches: 8. Germline-derived CDR1 and CDR2 are SNHLY and FYNNEI. The CDR3 is 14 residues long.